This T cell receptor (beta chain) was recorded in a study of shared clonotypes between healthy human individuals. Regarding the study as a whole: The study sampled only blood, and tissue repertoires likely differ. The expectation was that sequencing depth would affect clonotype sharing among donors.

Original processing notes: ImmunoSEQ sequences covered only the junction and lacked quality scores; filtering therefore differed. TCRdb's copy holds only in-frame clones and misses some; the assay was immunoSEQ multiplex PCR. The D gene and trimming were derived from the DNA, and the V and J assignments and clone size from that table. The table lists about 520,000 clones, 70% to 80% of them singletons. Concerning this clone: Its antigen is as yet unknown.

Each donor was a Caucasian adult residing in Nashville, Tennessee. Specimen: PBMCs. The TCR comes from a woman aged 40-49 years in good health. Some clones in this sample may be carry-over from other donors' samples.

DNA of the CDR3: TGTGCCAGCAACCCAACTCCTAGCGGGAGGTCCCAGTACTTC. Translation: CASNPTPSGRSQYF. The chain carries TRBV2 and TRBJ2-5; the match to TRBD2 covers 11 bases. V dropped 7 bases and J dropped 9; count of bases not matched to a gene: 10. Germline lookup yields CDR1 SNHLY and CDR2 FYNNEI. This CDR3 has 14 residues.